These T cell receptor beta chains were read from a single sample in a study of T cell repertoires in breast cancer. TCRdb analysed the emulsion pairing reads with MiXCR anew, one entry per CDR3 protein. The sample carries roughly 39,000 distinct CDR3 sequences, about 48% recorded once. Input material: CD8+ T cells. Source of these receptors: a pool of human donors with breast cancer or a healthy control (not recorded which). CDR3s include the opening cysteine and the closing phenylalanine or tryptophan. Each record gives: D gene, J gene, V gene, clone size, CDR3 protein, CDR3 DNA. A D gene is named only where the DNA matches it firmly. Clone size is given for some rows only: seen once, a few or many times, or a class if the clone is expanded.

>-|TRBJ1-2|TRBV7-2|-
CASSLIGDSGYTF
TGTGCCAGCAGCTTAATAGGGGATTCGGGCTACACCTTC
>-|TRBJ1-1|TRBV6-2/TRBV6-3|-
CASRSGTSNEAFF
TGTGCCAGCAGATCCGGGACAAGTAATGAAGCTTTCTTT
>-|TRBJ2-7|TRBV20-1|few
CSAPVPPYEQYF
TGCAGTGCTCCGGTCCCACCCTACGAGCAGTACTTC
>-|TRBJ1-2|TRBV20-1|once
CSAARDPGVAMRDNYGYTF
TGCAGTGCCGCTAGAGATCCTGGGGTGGCTATGAGGGATAACTATGGCTACACCTTC
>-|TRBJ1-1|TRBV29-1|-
CSVPGHQNTEAFF
TGCAGCGTTCCGGGACACCAGAACACTGAAGCTTTCTTT
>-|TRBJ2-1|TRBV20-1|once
CSASRDPHNEQFF
TGCAGTGCTAGTCGGGACCCCCACAATGAGCAGTTCTTC
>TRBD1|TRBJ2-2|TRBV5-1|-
CASSLQGAENTGELFF
TGCGCCAGCAGCTTGCAGGGGGCTGAGAACACCGGGGAGCTGTTTTTT
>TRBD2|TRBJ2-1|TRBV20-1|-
CSARESSGSRWNEQFF
TGCAGTGCTAGAGAGTCTAGCGGGAGCCGCTGGAATGAGCAGTTCTTC
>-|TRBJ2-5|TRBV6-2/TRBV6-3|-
CASNPPRGETQHF
TGTGCCAGCAACCCCCCGAGGGGAGAGACCCAGCACTTC
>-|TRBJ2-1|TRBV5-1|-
CASSLNGGASSYNEQFF
TGCGCCAGCAGCTTGAATGGGGGCGCCAGCTCCTACAATGAGCAGTTCTTC
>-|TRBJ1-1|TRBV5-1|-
CASSPTAGNTEAFF
TGCGCCAGCAGCCCCACAGCGGGGAACACTGAAGCTTTCTTT
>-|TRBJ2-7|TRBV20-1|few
CSGSDSYEQYF
TGCAGTGGTTCAGACTCCTACGAGCAGTACTTC
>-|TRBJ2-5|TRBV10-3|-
CAIRRTDQETQYF
TGTGCCATCAGGAGGACAGACCAAGAGACCCAGTACTTC
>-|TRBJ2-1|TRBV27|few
CASSSTTDNEQFF
TGTGCCAGCAGTTCGACTACCGACAATGAGCAGTTCTTC
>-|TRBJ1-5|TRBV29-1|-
CSVGDIAQPQHF
TGCAGCGTTGGAGACATAGCTCAGCCCCAGCATTTT
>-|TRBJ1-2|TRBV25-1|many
CASSVVGARGYTF
TGTGCCAGCAGTGTGGTGGGGGCGCGCGGCTACACCTTC
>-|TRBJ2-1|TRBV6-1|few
CASSSRGNEQFF
TGTGCCAGCAGTTCCCGAGGGAATGAGCAGTTCTTC
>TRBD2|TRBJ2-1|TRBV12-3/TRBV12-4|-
CASTSLRTSEYNEQFF
TGTGCCAGCACTTCCCTCCGGACTAGCGAGTACAATGAGCAGTTCTTC
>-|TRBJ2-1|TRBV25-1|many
CASSETELHEQFF
TGTGCCAGCAGTGAAACGGAGCTACACGAGCAGTTCTTC
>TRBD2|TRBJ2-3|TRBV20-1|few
CSARVPGLAGGGTDTQYF
TGCAGTGCCCGAGTCCCGGGACTAGCGGGAGGTGGGACAGATACGCAGTATTTT
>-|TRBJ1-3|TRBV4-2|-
CASSQEHGAGNTIYF
TGTGCCAGCAGCCAAGAACACGGGGCTGGAAACACCATATATTTT